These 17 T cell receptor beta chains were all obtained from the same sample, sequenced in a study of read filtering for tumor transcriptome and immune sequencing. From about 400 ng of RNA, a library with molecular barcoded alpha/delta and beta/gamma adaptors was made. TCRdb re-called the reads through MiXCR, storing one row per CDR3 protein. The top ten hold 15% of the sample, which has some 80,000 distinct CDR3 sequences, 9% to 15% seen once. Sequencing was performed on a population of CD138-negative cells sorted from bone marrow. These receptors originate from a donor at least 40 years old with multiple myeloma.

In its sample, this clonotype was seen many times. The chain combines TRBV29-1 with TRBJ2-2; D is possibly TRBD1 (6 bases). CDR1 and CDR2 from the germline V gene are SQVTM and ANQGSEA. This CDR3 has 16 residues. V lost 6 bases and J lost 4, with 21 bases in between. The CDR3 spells CSVPAVGASLTGELFF. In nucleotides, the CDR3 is TGCAGCGTACCGGCAGTGGGGGCTTCTCTCACCGGGGAGCTGTTTTTT.

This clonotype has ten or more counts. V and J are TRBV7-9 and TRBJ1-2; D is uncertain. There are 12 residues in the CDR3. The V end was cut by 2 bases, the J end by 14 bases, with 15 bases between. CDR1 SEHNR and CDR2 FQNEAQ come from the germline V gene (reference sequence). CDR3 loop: CASSLRVEVDTF. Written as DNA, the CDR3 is TGTGCCAGCAGCTTAAGGGTAGAAGTTGATACCTTC. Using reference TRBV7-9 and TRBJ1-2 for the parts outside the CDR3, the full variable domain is DTGVSQNPRHKITKRGQNVTFRCDPISEHNRLYWYRQTLGQGPEFLTYFQNEAQLEKSRLLSDRFSAERPKGSFSTLEIQRTEQGDSAMYLCASSLRVEVDTFGSGTRLTVV.

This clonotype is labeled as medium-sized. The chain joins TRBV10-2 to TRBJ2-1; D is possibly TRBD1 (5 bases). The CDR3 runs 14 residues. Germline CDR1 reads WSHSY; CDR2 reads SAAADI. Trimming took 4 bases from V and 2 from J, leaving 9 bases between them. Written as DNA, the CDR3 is TGCGCCAGCAGTGCATCGACAGCCTACAATGAGCAGTTCTTC. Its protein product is CASSASTAYNEQFF.

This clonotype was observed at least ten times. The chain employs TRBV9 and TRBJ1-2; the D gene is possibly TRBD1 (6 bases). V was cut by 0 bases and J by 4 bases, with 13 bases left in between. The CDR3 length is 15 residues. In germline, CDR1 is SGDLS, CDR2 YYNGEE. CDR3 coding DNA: TGTGCCAGCAGCGTAGAAGCAGGGGCAGGCTATGGCTACACCTTC. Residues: CASSVEAGAGYGYTF.

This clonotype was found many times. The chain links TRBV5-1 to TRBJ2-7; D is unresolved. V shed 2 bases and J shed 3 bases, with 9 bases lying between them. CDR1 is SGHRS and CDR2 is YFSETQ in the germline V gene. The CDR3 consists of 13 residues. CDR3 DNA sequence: TGCGCCAGCAGCTTTGGCAGAAACTACGAGCAGTACTTC. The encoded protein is CASSFGRNYEQYF.

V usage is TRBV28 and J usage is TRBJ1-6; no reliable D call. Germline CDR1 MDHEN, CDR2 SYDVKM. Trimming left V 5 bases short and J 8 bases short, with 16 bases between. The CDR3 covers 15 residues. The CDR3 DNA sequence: TGTGCCAGCAGTCCCCCCCGTGGCCGAGATTCACCCCTCCACTTT. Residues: CASSPPRGRDSPLHF.

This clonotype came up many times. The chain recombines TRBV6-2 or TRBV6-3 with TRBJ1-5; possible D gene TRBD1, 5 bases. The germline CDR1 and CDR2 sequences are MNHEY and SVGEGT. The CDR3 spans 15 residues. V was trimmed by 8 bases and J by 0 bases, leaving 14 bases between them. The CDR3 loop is CASRRDGYSNQPQHF. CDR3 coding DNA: TGTGCCAGCCGCAGGGACGGATATAGCAATCAGCCCCAGCATTTT.

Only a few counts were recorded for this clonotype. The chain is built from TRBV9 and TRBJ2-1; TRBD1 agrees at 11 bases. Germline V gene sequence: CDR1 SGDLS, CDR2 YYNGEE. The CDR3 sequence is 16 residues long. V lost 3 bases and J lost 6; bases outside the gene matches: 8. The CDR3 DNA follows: TGTGCCAGCAGCGCCCAAGGACAGGGGGCTGGCAATGAGCAGTTCTTC. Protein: CASSAQGQGAGNEQFF.

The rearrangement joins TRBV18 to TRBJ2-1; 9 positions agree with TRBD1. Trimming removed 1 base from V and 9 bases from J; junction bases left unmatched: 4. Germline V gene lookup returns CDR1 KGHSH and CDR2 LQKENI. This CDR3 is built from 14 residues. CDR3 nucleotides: TGTGCCAGCTCACCACGGGACAGGGTACGTGAGCAGTTCTTC. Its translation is CASSPRDRVREQFF.

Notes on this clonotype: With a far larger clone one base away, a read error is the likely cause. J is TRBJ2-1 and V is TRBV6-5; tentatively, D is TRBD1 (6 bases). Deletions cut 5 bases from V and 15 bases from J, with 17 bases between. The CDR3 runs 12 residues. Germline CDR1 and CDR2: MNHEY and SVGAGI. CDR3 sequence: CASSPRTEFLFF. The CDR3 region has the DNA TGTGCCAGCAGTCCCAGGACAGAATTCTTGTTCTTC.

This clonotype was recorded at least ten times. Written as DNA, the CDR3 is TGTGCCAGCAGCCAAGGGGCCGGGACAGGGAAGGTTACGAGGAACACTGAAGCTTTCTTT. Translation gives CASSQGAGTGKVTRNTEAFF. The chain combines TRBV4-2 with TRBJ1-1; the match to TRBD1 covers 9 bases. The CDR3 sequence is 20 residues long. Germline V gene lookup returns CDR1 LGHNA and CDR2 YNFKEQ. V trimming: 1 base; J trimming: 1 base; junction bases outside the gene matches: 16.

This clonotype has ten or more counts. The CDR3 DNA is TGCAGCGTTGAAGATCCCGGGACCTATGGCTACACCTTC. This gives the protein CSVEDPGTYGYTF. The gene calls are TRBV29-1 and TRBJ1-2; tentative D call: TRBD1 (5 bases). V was pared by 0 bases and J by 4 bases, with 9 bases between. The germline V gene has CDR1 SQVTM and CDR2 ANQGSEA. The CDR3 loop spans 13 amino acids.

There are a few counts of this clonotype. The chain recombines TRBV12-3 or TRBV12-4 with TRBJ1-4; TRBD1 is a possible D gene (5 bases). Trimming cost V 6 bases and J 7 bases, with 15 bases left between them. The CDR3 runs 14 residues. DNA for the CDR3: TGTGCCAGCAGCGTCAGGGAAGGAAGTGAAAAACTGTTTTTT. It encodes CASSVREGSEKLFF.

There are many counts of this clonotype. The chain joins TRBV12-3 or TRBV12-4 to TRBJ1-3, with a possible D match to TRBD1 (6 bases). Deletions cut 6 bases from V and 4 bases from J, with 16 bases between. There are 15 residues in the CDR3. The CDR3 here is CASRKGGTAGNTIYF. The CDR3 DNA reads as TGTGCCAGCAGGAAAGGGGGGACGGCCGGAAACACCATATATTTT.

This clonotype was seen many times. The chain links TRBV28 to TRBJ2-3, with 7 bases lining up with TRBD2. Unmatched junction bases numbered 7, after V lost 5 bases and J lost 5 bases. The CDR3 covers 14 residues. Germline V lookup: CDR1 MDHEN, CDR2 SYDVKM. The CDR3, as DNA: TGTGCCAGCAGTCCGGGGGGATCGGGAGATACGCAGTATTTT. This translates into CASSPGGSGDTQYF.

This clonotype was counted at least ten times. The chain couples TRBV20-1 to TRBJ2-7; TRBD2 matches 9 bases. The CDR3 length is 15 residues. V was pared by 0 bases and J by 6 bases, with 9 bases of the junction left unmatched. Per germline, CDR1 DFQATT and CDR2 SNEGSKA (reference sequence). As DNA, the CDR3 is TGCAGTGCTAGAGATTTGCGGGAGGGCCGTCGCGAGCAGTACTTC. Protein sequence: CSARDLREGRREQYF.

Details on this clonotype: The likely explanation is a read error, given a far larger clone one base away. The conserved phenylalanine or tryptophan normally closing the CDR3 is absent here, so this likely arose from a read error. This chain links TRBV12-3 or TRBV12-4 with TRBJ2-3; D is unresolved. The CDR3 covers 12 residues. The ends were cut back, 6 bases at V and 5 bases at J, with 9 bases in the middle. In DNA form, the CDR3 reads TGTGCCAGCAGGATGGATCGAGATACGCAGTATCTT. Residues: CASRMDRDTQYL.